A selection of T cell receptor beta chains follows, all from one sample in a study of cytomegalovirus exposure and HLA in healthy donors. Repertoires were generated with immunoSEQ multiplex PCR, while TCRdb's copy carries only in-frame clones and drops some. This repertoire shows 200,000 to 250,000 clones, roughly 80% found once; its top ten account for 15% to 18%. The specimen sequenced was PBMCs. The receptors derive from a man in his forties in good health and CMV-seronegative. The CDR3 runs from the conserved cysteine through the conserved F or W. A D gene is named only where the DNA matches it firmly. Size is stated for part of the rows, as once, few or many counts, or as a class when the clone is expanded.

d_call | j_call | v_call | clone_size | cdr3_nt | cdr3_aa
. | TRBJ2-3 | TRBV27 | once | TGTGCCAGCAGTTTAATTGGAGTTTTGGGCACAGATACGCAGTATTTT | CASSLIGVLGTDTQYF
TRBD2 | TRBJ2-5 | TRBV9 | . | TGTGCCAGCACCCCACTAATCGTCCATAGCGGGGGGAATATAAGAGAGACCCAGTACTTC | CASTPLIVHSGGNIRETQYF
. | TRBJ2-5 | TRBV5-1 | . | TGCGCCAGCAGCTTGGCAGATATACAAGAGACCCAGTACTTC | CASSLADIQETQYF
. | TRBJ2-5 | TRBV15 | few | TGTGCCACCAGCAGATATTTAACCGGGTCTCAAGAGACCCAGTACTTC | CATSRYLTGSQETQYF
TRBD2 | TRBJ2-1 | TRBV28 | few | TGTGCCAGCAGTACCTCTAGCGGGAGCTCCTACAATGAGCAGTTCTTC | CASSTSSGSSYNEQFF
TRBD2 | TRBJ2-7 | TRBV7-3 | . | TGTGCCAGCAGCTCCCCCTCGGCGGGAGAGAGGTACGAGCAGTACTTC | CASSSPSAGERYEQYF
TRBD1 | TRBJ2-5 | TRBV11-2 | few | TGTGCCAGCAGCTGGGACAGCGAGACCCAGTACTTC | CASSWDSETQYF
. | TRBJ1-2 | TRBV19 | . | TGTGCCAGTAGTCGAGGGGGCTATGGCTACACCTTC | CASSRGGYGYTF
TRBD2 | TRBJ2-2 | TRBV5-1 | . | TGCGCCAGCAGCCCGGGGGGGGCGACCACCGGGGAGCTGTTTTTT | CASSPGGATTGELFF
. | TRBJ1-1 | TRBV18 | . | TGTGCCAGCTCCCCCGGACAAGACACTGAAGCTTTCTTT | CASSPGQDTEAFF
TRBD1 | TRBJ2-7 | TRBV13 | few | TGTGCCAGCAGGGACCGACAGGGGGCAGGCTCCTACGAGCAGTACTTC | CASRDRQGAGSYEQYF
TRBD2 | TRBJ2-7 | TRBV27 | once | TGTGCCAGCAGTTTAGGTGCGGGGGTCGGAGAGCAGTACTTC | CASSLGAGVGEQYF